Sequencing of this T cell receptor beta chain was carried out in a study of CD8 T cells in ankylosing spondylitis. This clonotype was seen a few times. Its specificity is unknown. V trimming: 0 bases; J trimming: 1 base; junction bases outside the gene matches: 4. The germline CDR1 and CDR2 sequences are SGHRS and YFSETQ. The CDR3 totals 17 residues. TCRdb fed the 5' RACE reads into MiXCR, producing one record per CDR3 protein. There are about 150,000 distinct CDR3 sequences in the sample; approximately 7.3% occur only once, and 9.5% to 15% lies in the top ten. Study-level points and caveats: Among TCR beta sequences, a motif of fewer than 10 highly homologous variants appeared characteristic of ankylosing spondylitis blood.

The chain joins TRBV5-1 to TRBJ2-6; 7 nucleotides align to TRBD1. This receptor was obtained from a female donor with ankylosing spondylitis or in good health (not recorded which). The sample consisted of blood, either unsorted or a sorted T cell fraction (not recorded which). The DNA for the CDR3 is TGCGCCAGCAGCTTGGGACCACAGGGGTCTGGGGCCAACGTCCTGACTTTC. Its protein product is CASSLGPQGSGANVLTF.